These 22 T cell receptor beta chains were sequenced from one sample in a study of T-cell memory formation after mild COVID-19. MiXCR, applied by TCRdb to the 5' RACE reads, yields one record per CDR3 protein. The repertoire includes a few hundred thousand distinct CDR3 sequences, under 20% of them detected once, and approximately 23% sits in the top ten. Sequencing used PBMCs or a T cell subset sorted from them (not recorded which). The receptor set was obtained from a man between 18 and 35 years old who had mild COVID-19 (a few samples of this study predate the infection). Cell type and time point are not known.

The CDR3 loop is CASSFRDRNYGYTF. The CDR3 region has the DNA TGTGCCAGCAGTTTCCGGGACAGGAACTATGGCTACACCTTC. The chain combines TRBV12-3 or TRBV12-4 with TRBJ1-2, with TRBD1 matching 8 bases. Losses at the gene ends were 3 bases for V and 2 bases for J; bases not matched to a gene: 2. There are 14 residues in the CDR3.

This rearrangement joins TRBV6-2 or TRBV6-3 to TRBJ2-1; no firm D call. Trimming cost V 2 bases and J 2 bases, with 4 bases left between them. The CDR3 sequence is 13 residues long. Germline assignment: CDR1 MNHEY and CDR2 SVGEGT. The DNA for the CDR3 is TGTGCCAGCAGTTACAGGGCCTACAATGAGCAGTTCTTC. Translated: CASSYRAYNEQFF.

This clonotype was picked up a small number of times. V gene TRBV6-2 or TRBV6-3 combines with J gene TRBJ1-1; D is unclear. Germline CDR1 and CDR2: MNHEY and SVGEGT. V dropped 3 bases and J dropped 1 base, with 6 bases sitting between them. The CDR3 is made up of 13 amino acids. CDR3 amino acids: CASSYFPNTEAFF. In nucleotides, the CDR3 is TGTGCCAGCAGTTATTTCCCGAACACTGAAGCTTTCTTT.

This clonotype was found a few times. Germline and junction disagree at one end, which may indicate a read error. The J gene is TRBJ2-2, the V gene TRBV7-7; D not resolved. Germline V lookup: CDR1 SSHAT, CDR2 FNYEAQ (reference sequence). The CDR3 has 14 amino acids. The CDR3 loop is CASSYRPNTGELFF. Written as DNA, the CDR3 is TGTGCTAGCAGCTACCGACCCAACACCGGGGAGCTGTTTTTT.

The rearrangement uses TRBV7-6 and TRBJ1-1; 10 bases are shared with TRBD1. The CDR3 is made up of 15 amino acids. Trimming cost V 5 bases and J 1 base; bases outside gene matches: 4. The germline CDR1 and CDR2 sequences are SGHVS and FNYEAQ. CDR3 region: CASSQGQGKNTEAFF. The CDR3 DNA is TGTGCCAGCAGCCAGGGACAGGGGAAGAACACTGAAGCTTTCTTT.

The chain has TRBV4-1 and TRBJ1-5; a possible D gene is TRBD1 (6 bases). Germline CDR1 and CDR2: MGHRA and YSYEKL. V shed 4 bases and J shed 4 bases, with 14 bases lying between them. The CDR3 has 15 residues. As DNA, the CDR3 is TGCGCCAGCAGCCCAGATGGGGGCTGGAATCAGCCCCAGCATTTT. It is translated as CASSPDGGWNQPQHF.

This clonotype was seen more than once but under ten times. V gene TRBV6-5 combines with J gene TRBJ2-3, with 7 bases lining up with TRBD1. J lost 2 bases, V lost 0 bases, and 2 bases had no gene match. The CDR3 is 15 residues long. The germline gives CDR1 MNHEY, CDR2 SVGAGI. The chain's CDR3 is CASSYSGQTTDTQYF. In nucleotides, the CDR3 is TGTGCCAGCAGTTACTCGGGACAGACCACAGATACGCAGTATTTT.

This clonotype has more than one count but fewer than ten. This CDR3 is CASSQNRGLGEAFF. The DNA for the CDR3 is TGTGCCAGCAGTCAAAACAGGGGGCTGGGTGAAGCTTTCTTT. This chain links TRBV6-5 with TRBJ1-1; TRBD1 matches at 9 bases. This CDR3 is built from 14 residues. Germline V gene data show CDR1 as MNHEY and CDR2 as SVGAGI. Unmatched junction bases numbered 8, after V lost 5 bases and J lost 7 bases.

V gene TRBV7-9 combines with J gene TRBJ2-7; 9 nucleotides match TRBD1. Germline V gene lookup returns CDR1 SEHNR and CDR2 FQNEAQ (reference sequence). V gave up 5 bases and J gave up 6 bases; unmatched junction bases: 14. This CDR3 is 16 amino acids long. The CDR3 sequence is CASSALRGQGLGEQYF. DNA of the CDR3: TGTGCCAGCAGCGCACTTAGGGGACAGGGATTAGGCGAGCAGTACTTC.

In this sample, this clonotype turned up a few times. V and J are TRBV12-3 or TRBV12-4 and TRBJ2-2; D uncertain. V lost 3 bases to trimming and J lost 0 bases, with 5 bases between them. The CDR3 totals 14 residues. The DNA for the CDR3 is TGTGCCAGCAGTTTTTTCGCGAACACCGGGGAGCTGTTTTTT. Translated, it gives CASSFFANTGELFF.

The sample holds one count of this clonotype. The J gene is TRBJ2-5, the V gene TRBV27; D is unclear. The CDR3 runs 17 residues. CDR1 and CDR2 from the germline V gene are MNHEY and SMNVEV (reference sequence). Trimming removed 2 bases from V and 0 bases from J, with 16 bases in between. The CDR3 protein is CASSLRPDPANQETQYF. For the CDR3, the DNA is TGTGCCAGCAGTTTAAGACCGGACCCCGCAAACCAAGAGACCCAGTACTTC.

The chain joins TRBV6-2 or TRBV6-3 to TRBJ1-5; D possibly corresponds to TRBD1 (6 bases). The germline V gene has CDR1 MNHEY and CDR2 SVGEGT. The CDR3 totals 16 residues. V lost 7 bases, J lost 0 bases, and 16 bases lay in between. The DNA for the CDR3 is TGTGCCAGCACCCAGACAGGAGATTATAGCAATCAGCCCCAGCATTTT. It translates to CASTQTGDYSNQPQHF.

This clonotype was counted ten times or more. This CDR3 is CASIPTGQRMTEAFF. For the CDR3, the DNA is TGTGCCAGCATACCAACGGGGCAGCGTATGACTGAAGCTTTCTTT. This sequence joins TRBV28 and TRBJ1-1, with a weak D call TRBD1 (5 bases). The CDR3 has 15 residues. Germline CDR1 is MDHEN and CDR2 is SYDVKM. V was clipped by 7 bases and J by 5 bases, with 20 bases between them.

The table lists this clonotype with a few counts. The V gene is TRBV24-1, the J gene TRBJ2-1, with D tentatively TRBD2 (5 bases). CDR1 and CDR2 (germline): KGHDR, SFDVKD. The CDR3 is 15 amino acids. Trimming removed 2 bases from V and 6 bases from J, with 13 bases in between. This chain's CDR3 is CATSDSGLFANEQFF. The CDR3 DNA reads TGTGCCACCAGTGATTCCGGACTTTTCGCCAATGAGCAGTTCTTC.

The CDR3 region is CASSGVGAGTEAFF. DNA for the CDR3: TGCGCCAGTTCGGGTGTGGGGGCGGGGACTGAAGCTTTCTTT. This chain joins TRBV5-1 and TRBJ1-1, with a weak D call TRBD1 (6 bases). CDR3 size: 14 residues. Per the germline V gene, CDR1 is SGHRS and CDR2 is YFSETQ. The germline V and J ends were trimmed by 8 bases and 5 bases, with 19 bases remaining between them.

This clonotype was recorded a few times. This chain links TRBV25-1 with TRBJ2-3; 9 nucleotides line up with TRBD2. With V trimmed by 6 bases and J by 5 bases, 6 bases remained unmatched. Germline CDR1 MGHDK, CDR2 SYGVNS. The CDR3 has 14 residues. The CDR3 DNA reads as TGTGCCAGCAGGGCGGGACTAGCCGGAGATACGCAGTATTTT. It encodes CASRAGLAGDTQYF.

This clonotype has a handful of counts. The chain uses TRBV7-3 and TRBJ1-2; 7 bases agree with TRBD1. V shed 5 bases and J 0 bases; nucleotides not matched to a gene: 6. The CDR3 contains 15 residues. The germline gives CDR1 SGHTA, CDR2 FQGTGA. CDR3 protein: CASSETGRPNYGYTF. In nucleotides, the CDR3 is TGTGCCAGCAGCGAGACAGGGCGGCCTAACTATGGCTACACCTTC.

This clonotype was seen more than once but under ten times. This chain joins TRBV5-4 and TRBJ2-3, with D perhaps being TRBD1 or TRBD2 (6 bases each). The CDR3 loop spans 15 amino acids. Germline V CDR1 and CDR2: SGHNT, YYREEE (reference sequence). Trimming pared 4 bases from V and 4 bases from J, leaving 16 bases between. This CDR3 is CASSAGHPRADTQYF. The CDR3 DNA reads TGTGCCAGCAGCGCGGGACATCCTAGGGCAGATACGCAGTATTTT.

The chain employs TRBV5-1 and TRBJ1-2; TRBD1 matches 9 bases. The J segment lost 4 bases and the V segment lost 0 bases, leaving 16 bases of the junction unmatched. The CDR3 is made up of 19 amino acids. Germline V CDR1 and CDR2: SGHRS, YFSETQ. DNA for the CDR3: TGCGCCAGCAGCTTGGCCCTCGGACAGGGGTCCAGGGGGACCTATGGCTACACCTTC. Residues: CASSLALGQGSRGTYGYTF.

In its sample, this clonotype was seen a few times. The gene calls are TRBV4-1 and TRBJ1-5; the D is unclear. V lost 4 bases, J lost 6 bases, and 10 bases lay in between. The V gene's germline CDR1 is MGHRA and CDR2 YSYEKL. The CDR3 loop spans 13 amino acids. DNA for the CDR3: TGCGCCAGCAGCCCTGGGAAAGGTCAGCCCCAGCATTTT. Protein product: CASSPGKGQPQHF.

This clonotype was seen only a few times. This chain joins TRBV5-1 and TRBJ2-3, with a tentative D call TRBD2 (5 bases). Germline V gene sequence: CDR1 SGHRS, CDR2 YFSETQ. The CDR3 sequence is 14 residues long. Trimming removed 5 bases from V and 0 bases from J, with 10 bases in between. Here the CDR3 reads CASSGPGSTDTQYF. In nucleotides, the CDR3 is TGCGCCAGCAGTGGTCCGGGGAGCACAGATACGCAGTATTTT. The full variable domain, rest sourced from reference TRBV5-1 and TRBJ2-3, is KAGVTQTPRYLIKTRGQQVTLSCSPISGHRSVSWYQQTPGQGLQFLFEYFSETQRNKGNFPGRFSGRQFSNSRSEMNVSTLELGDSALYLCASSGPGSTDTQYFGPGTRLTVL.

The V gene is TRBV20-1, the J gene TRBJ2-5; a possible D gene is TRBD2 (6 bases). Trimming shortened V by 6 bases and J by 4 bases, and 18 bases separated the two germline ends. The germline gives CDR1 DFQATT, CDR2 SNEGSKA (reference sequence). This CDR3 comprises 14 residues. The CDR3 is CSAPSAGIGETQYF. The CDR3 DNA is TGCAGTGCCCCCTCCGCGGGGATTGGAGAGACCCAGTACTTC.